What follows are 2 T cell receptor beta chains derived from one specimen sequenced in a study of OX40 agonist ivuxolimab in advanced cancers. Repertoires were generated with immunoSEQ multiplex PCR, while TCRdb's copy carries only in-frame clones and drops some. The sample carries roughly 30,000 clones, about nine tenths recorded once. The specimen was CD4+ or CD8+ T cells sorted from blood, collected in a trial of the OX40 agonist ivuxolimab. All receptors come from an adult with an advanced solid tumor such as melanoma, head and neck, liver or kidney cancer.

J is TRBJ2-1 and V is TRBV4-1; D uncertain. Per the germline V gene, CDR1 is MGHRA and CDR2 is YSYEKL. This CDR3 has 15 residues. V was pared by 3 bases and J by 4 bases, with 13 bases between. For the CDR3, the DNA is TGCGCCAGCAGCCAGTCCCCTTGGGCTTACAATGAGCAGTTCTTC. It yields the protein CASSQSPWAYNEQFF.

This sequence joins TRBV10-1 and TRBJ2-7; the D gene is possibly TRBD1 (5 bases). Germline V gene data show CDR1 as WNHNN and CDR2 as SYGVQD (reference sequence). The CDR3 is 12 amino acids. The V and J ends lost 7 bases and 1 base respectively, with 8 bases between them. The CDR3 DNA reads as TGCGCCAGCACAGACAGTTCCTACGAGCAGTACTTC. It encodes CASTDSSYEQYF.